These 27 T cell receptor beta chains came from one sample sequenced in a study of blood T cell repertoires in COVID-19. Some clones are missing from TCRdb's copy, which holds only in-frame ones; the method was immunoSEQ multiplex PCR. This table holds roughly 320,000 clones, roughly 85% found once. Material: peripheral blood. These receptors originate from a human donor in a cohort sampled during active COVID-19.

The chain couples TRBV6-5 to TRBJ2-1, with 7 bases matching TRBD1. Trimming at V came to 6 bases and at J to 2 bases, leaving 7 bases not matched to a gene. The CDR3 length is 15 residues. Germline lookup yields CDR1 MNHEY and CDR2 SVGAGI. The DNA for the CDR3 is TGTGCCAGCAGACGCCCGGGACAGCCCTACAATGAGCAGTTCTTC. This translates into CASRRPGQPYNEQFF.

The chain is built from TRBV29-1 and TRBJ1-2, with D possibly being TRBD1 (6 bases). This CDR3 comprises 11 residues. Germline V CDR1 and CDR2: SQVTM, ANQGSEA. The V end lost 4 bases, the J end lost 6 bases, and 9 bases lay between the germline ends. DNA for the CDR3: TGCAGCGTTGGACAGGTAGATGGCTACACCTTC. It encodes CSVGQVDGYTF.

The chain has TRBV12-3 or TRBV12-4 and TRBJ1-2; TRBD1 matches at 7 bases. The CDR3 totals 12 residues. Trimming at V came to 3 bases and at J to 11 bases, leaving 6 bases not matched to a gene. CDR3 region: CASSFQGESYTF. The CDR3 bases are TGTGCCAGCAGTTTTCAGGGGGAGAGTTACACCTTC.

About this clone: The same CDR3 arises from other DNA sequences in this sample as well. This CDR3 reads CASSERENTEAFF. Written as DNA, the CDR3 is TGTGCCAGCAGTGAACGCGAGAACACTGAAGCTTTCTTT. The chain combines TRBV6-1 with TRBJ1-1; D unclear. Trimming cost V 2 bases and J 1 base, with 5 bases left between them. Germline V lookup: CDR1 MNHNS, CDR2 SASEGT. This CDR3 comprises 13 residues.

J is TRBJ2-1 and V is TRBV5-1; the match to TRBD2 covers 8 bases. The CDR3 has 11 amino acids. Germline assignment: CDR1 SGHRS and CDR2 YFSETQ. V lost 10 bases and J lost 10; bases outside the gene matches: 7. CDR3 loop: CASRGASEQFF. CDR3 bases: TGCGCCTCGCGGGGGGCCTCGGAGCAGTTCTTC.

This clone appeared once. The chain couples TRBV3-1 (or the pseudogene TRBV3-2) to TRBJ2-3, with 7 nucleotides matching TRBD2. The CDR3 length is 16 residues. Germline-derived CDR1 and CDR2 are LGHDT and YNNKEL (reference sequence). V shed 4 bases and J 1 base; nucleotides not matched to a gene: 8. Here the CDR3 DNA reads TGTGCCAGCAGCCGGACCGGTGGGGGGGGCACAGATACGCAGTATTTT. As protein: CASSRTGGGGTDTQYF.

The chain is built from TRBV2 and TRBJ2-3, with TRBD1 as a possible D gene (7 bases). Trimming removed 4 bases at V and 4 bases at J, with 18 bases between. CDR1 is SNHLY and CDR2 is FYNNEI in the germline V gene. The CDR3 covers 16 residues. The CDR3 loop reads CASSALTGEVADTQYF. The CDR3 coding sequence is TGTGCCAGCAGTGCCCTAACAGGGGAGGTAGCAGATACGCAGTATTTT.

The chain recombines TRBV30 with TRBJ1-1; 7 positions agree with TRBD1. V lost 0 bases and J lost 4; bases outside the gene matches: 5. In germline, CDR1 is GTSNPN, CDR2 SVGIG (reference sequence). This CDR3 contains 14 residues. The CDR3 protein is CAWSVGGDSTEAFF. The CDR3 DNA reads as TGTGCCTGGAGTGTCGGGGGGGACAGCACTGAAGCTTTCTTT.

The chain uses TRBV5-4 and TRBJ1-1; 7 nucleotides match TRBD1. The CDR3 extends over 15 amino acids. Germline assignment: CDR1 SGHNT and CDR2 YYREEE (reference sequence). V lost 2 bases, J lost 10 bases, and 14 bases stayed unmatched. CDR3: CASSLGGQGLRGAFF. DNA of the CDR3: TGTGCCAGCAGCTTAGGGGGCCAGGGGCTTAGAGGAGCTTTCTTT.

The chain couples TRBV6-5 to TRBJ2-2; 8 nucleotides agree with TRBD2. This CDR3 is built from 15 residues. Germline V gene sequence: CDR1 MNHEY, CDR2 SVGAGI. With 4 bases clipped from V and 5 bases from J, the junction kept 6 bases outside the gene matches. This CDR3 is CASSSGGAGTGELFF. The CDR3 nucleotides are TGTGCCAGCAGTTCCGGGGGGGCAGGAACCGGGGAGCTGTTTTTT.

The chain is built from TRBV7-3 and TRBJ2-3; D unresolved. The germline V gene encodes CDR1 SGHTA and CDR2 FQGTGA. With 3 bases removed from V and 6 bases from J, the gap between germline ends came to 10 bases. The CDR3 is 13 residues long. The CDR3 reads CASSFYVGDTQYF. CDR3 DNA sequence: TGTGCCAGCAGCTTTTATGTCGGGGATACGCAGTATTTT.

V usage is TRBV15 and J usage is TRBJ1-2; D is ambiguous. CDR3 length equals 13 residues. The V gene lost 5 bases and the J gene lost 2 bases, with 9 bases spanning the gap. In germline, CDR1 is LNHNV, CDR2 YYDKDF (reference sequence). CDR3 sequence reads: CATSLSLNYGYTF. CDR3 coding DNA: TGTGCCACCAGCTTGTCGTTAAACTATGGCTACACCTTC.

This chain uses TRBV19 with TRBJ2-2; 9 bases line up with TRBD1. This CDR3 contains 16 residues. J gave up 7 bases and V 0 bases, and 6 bases lay outside the gene matches. CDR1 LNHDA and CDR2 SQIVND come from the germline V gene (reference sequence). CDR3 protein: CASSIDRTGADGELFF. CDR3 DNA: TGTGCCAGTAGTATAGACCGGACAGGGGCAGACGGGGAGCTGTTTTTT.

V usage is TRBV27 and J usage is TRBJ1-1; D might be TRBD1 (6 bases). Trimming stripped 5 bases from V and 0 bases from J, with 10 bases between. Germline CDR1 and CDR2: MNHEY and SMNVEV (reference sequence). The CDR3 runs to 14 residues. This chain's CDR3 is CASSLDRLNTEAFF. CDR3 in DNA: TGTGCCAGCAGTCTCGACAGGTTGAACACTGAAGCTTTCTTT.

This clone appeared a single time. The rearrangement links TRBV5-1 to TRBJ2-3; TRBD2 aligns across 11 bases. The CDR3 totals 16 residues. V was clipped by 1 base and J by 1 base; unmatched bases: 2. Germline V gene lookup returns CDR1 SGHRS and CDR2 YFSETQ. The CDR3 region is CASSLSGLAGTDTQYF. CDR3 nucleotides: TGCGCCAGCAGCTTGTCGGGACTAGCGGGCACAGATACGCAGTATTTT.

With regard to this clone: In the same sample, other DNA sequences code for this CDR3. V usage is TRBV9 and J usage is TRBJ2-5, with 8 bases matching TRBD2. Germline lookup yields CDR1 SGDLS and CDR2 YYNGEE. Unmatched junction bases numbered 8, after V lost 0 bases and J lost 4 bases. The CDR3 covers 16 residues. The CDR3 DNA reads TGTGCCAGCAGCGTAGTGGCGGGGGGTCCGACAGAGACCCAGTACTTC. Its translation: CASSVVAGGPTETQYF.

J is TRBJ2-1 and V is TRBV2, with TRBD2 matching over 8 bases. This CDR3 region has 13 residues. The V gene end was trimmed by 7 bases and the J gene end by 2 bases; junction bases not matched to a gene: 1. The germline V gene has CDR1 SNHLY and CDR2 FYNNEI. CDR3 in DNA: TGTGCCAGCATCGGGGGGGCCTACAATGAGCAGTTCTTC. Its translation is CASIGGAYNEQFF.

This chain connects TRBV30 to TRBJ1-5, with unresolved D. Germline loops: CDR1 GTSNPN, CDR2 SVGIG (reference sequence). V was pared by 1 base and J by 7 bases, with 11 bases between. CDR3 length: 13 residues. The CDR3 DNA reads as TGTGCCTGGAGTGGTGGCGGTGAGCAGCCCCAGCATTTT. Translation: CAWSGGGEQPQHF.

J is TRBJ2-1 and V is TRBV18; tentatively, D is TRBD2 (5 bases). Trimming took 0 bases from V and 3 from J, leaving 9 bases between them. The CDR3 is 15 amino acids. The V gene's germline CDR1 is KGHSH and CDR2 LQKENI. CDR3 amino acids: CASSPPGRDYNEQFF. CDR3 in DNA: TGTGCCAGCTCACCACCGGGCCGGGACTACAATGAGCAGTTCTTC.

This clone was seen more than once but under ten times. The chain has TRBV3-1 (or the pseudogene TRBV3-2) and TRBJ2-2; 10 bases are shared with TRBD1. Trimming cost V 4 bases and J 6 bases; bases outside gene matches: 2. This CDR3 comprises 14 residues. Germline V gene lookup returns CDR1 LGHDT and CDR2 YNNKEL (reference sequence). CDR3: CASSLGQGSGELFF. The CDR3 DNA reads as TGTGCCAGCAGCCTGGGACAGGGGTCCGGGGAGCTGTTTTTT.

In DNA form, the CDR3 reads TGTGCCAGCAGACCAACGGGGGGGAGCTCCTACAATGAGCAGTTCTTC. Amino acid sequence: CASRPTGGSSYNEQFF. This chain links TRBV7-3 with TRBJ2-1, with 8 bases aligning to TRBD2. CDR1 is SGHTA and CDR2 is FQGTGA in the germline V gene. The trim removed 6 bases at V and 0 bases at J, leaving 7 bases unmatched. CDR3 length: 16 residues.

The CDR3 region is CASRVAGVGTQYF. CDR3 nucleotides: TGCGCCAGCAGGGTAGCGGGCGTGGGGACCCAGTACTTC. The J gene is TRBJ2-5, the V gene TRBV5-1; TRBD2 aligns across 7 bases. J gave up 7 bases and V 5 bases, and 8 bases lay outside the gene matches. The CDR3 covers 13 residues. The germline V gene has CDR1 SGHRS and CDR2 YFSETQ. Together with reference TRBV5-1 and TRBJ2-5, the CDR3 gives the full variable domain: KAGVTQTPRYLIKTRGQQVTLSCSPISGHRSVSWYQQTPGQGLQFLFEYFSETQRNKGNFPGRFSGRQFSNSRSEMNVSTLELGDSALYLCASRVAGVGTQYFGPGTRLLVL.

The chain couples TRBV5-1 to TRBJ1-2; 12 positions agree with TRBD1. CDR1 and CDR2 (germline): SGHRS, YFSETQ. The V segment lost 4 bases and the J segment 8 bases; nucleotides outside the gene matches: 9. The CDR3 is 15 residues long. The CDR3 region has the DNA TGCGCCAGCAGCAACCCGGGACAGGGGGCGCGGGGCTACACCTTC. This sequence encodes CASSNPGQGARGYTF.

The gene calls are TRBV20-1 and TRBJ1-1; D unresolved. The CDR3 is made up of 15 amino acids. CDR1 DFQATT and CDR2 SNEGSKA come from the germline V gene (reference sequence). V lost 3 bases, J lost 3 bases, and 17 bases lay in between. The CDR3 DNA reads as TGCAGTGCTAGTCGATCGGGATACCTAGACACTGAAGCTTTCTTT. This encodes CSASRSGYLDTEAFF.

V usage is TRBV12-5 and J usage is TRBJ1-1; D might be TRBD1 (5 bases). From germline, CDR1 is LGHNT and CDR2 FRNRAP. Deletions cut 0 bases from V and 3 bases from J, with 11 bases between. The length of the CDR3 is 15 residues. The CDR3 coding sequence is TGTGCTAGTGGTTTGGTACCAGGGTTGTACACTGAAGCTTTCTTT. Translated: CASGLVPGLYTEAFF.

The CDR3 DNA reads TGCAGCGTTGTGGCCCAAAAGGGGGGCTACACCTTC. It codes for CSVVAQKGGYTF. The chain is built from TRBV29-1 and TRBJ1-2; D is possibly TRBD1 (5 bases). The CDR3 covers 12 residues. The V gene lost 4 bases and the J gene lost 8 bases, with 14 bases spanning the gap. Germline CDR1 is SQVTM and CDR2 is ANQGSEA.

This chain uses TRBV9 with TRBJ2-6; 8 bases fit TRBD1. The CDR3 loop spans 16 amino acids. CDR1 and CDR2 from the germline V gene are SGDLS and YYNGEE. Trimming took 0 bases from V and 1 from J; bases not matched to a gene: 0. In DNA, the CDR3 is TGTGCCAGCAGCGTAGGACAGGGGTCTGGGGCCAACGTCCTGACTTTC. Translation gives CASSVGQGSGANVLTF.